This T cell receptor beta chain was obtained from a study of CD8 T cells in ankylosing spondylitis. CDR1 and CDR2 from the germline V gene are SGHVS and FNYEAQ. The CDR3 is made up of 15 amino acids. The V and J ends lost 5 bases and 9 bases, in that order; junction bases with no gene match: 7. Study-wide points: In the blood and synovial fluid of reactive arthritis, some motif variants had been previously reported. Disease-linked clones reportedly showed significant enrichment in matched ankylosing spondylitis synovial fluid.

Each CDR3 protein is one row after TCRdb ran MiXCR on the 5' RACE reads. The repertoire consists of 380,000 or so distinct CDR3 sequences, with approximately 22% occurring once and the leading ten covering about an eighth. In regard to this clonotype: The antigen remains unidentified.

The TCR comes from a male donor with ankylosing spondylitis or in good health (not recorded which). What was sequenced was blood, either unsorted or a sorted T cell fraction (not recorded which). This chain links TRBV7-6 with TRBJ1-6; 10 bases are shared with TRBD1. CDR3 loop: CASSRDRGLSSPLHF. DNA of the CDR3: TGTGCCAGCAGCCGGGACAGGGGTTTAAGTTCACCCCTCCACTTT.